The T cell receptor (beta chain) under discussion was sequenced for a study of response to subunit inactivated influenza vaccine. With regard to this clonotype: Its antigen is unidentified.

The CDR3 consists of 16 residues. After removal of 4 bases from V and 4 bases from J, the junction contained 8 bases not matched to a gene. The V gene's germline CDR1 is MDHEN and CDR2 SYDVKM. General study results and limits: A suggestion made by the authors is that each seasonal influenza vaccination recruits few new T cells.

One entry per CDR3 protein, called by TCRdb with MiXCR from the RT-PCR reads. Of 700,000 to 800,000 distinct CDR3 sequences in the sample, approximately 18% were seen once. This clonotype was sampled from a man aged 45 to 65 who received an inactivated influenza vaccine. The rearrangement joins TRBV28 to TRBJ2-1, with 9 positions matching TRBD2. Source: PBMCs from blood, taken around 5 days after vaccination. CDR3 in amino acids: CASSSSLSGGYNEQFF. CDR3 sequence (DNA): TGTGCCAGCAGTTCCTCCCTTAGCGGGGGTTACAATGAGCAGTTCTTC.